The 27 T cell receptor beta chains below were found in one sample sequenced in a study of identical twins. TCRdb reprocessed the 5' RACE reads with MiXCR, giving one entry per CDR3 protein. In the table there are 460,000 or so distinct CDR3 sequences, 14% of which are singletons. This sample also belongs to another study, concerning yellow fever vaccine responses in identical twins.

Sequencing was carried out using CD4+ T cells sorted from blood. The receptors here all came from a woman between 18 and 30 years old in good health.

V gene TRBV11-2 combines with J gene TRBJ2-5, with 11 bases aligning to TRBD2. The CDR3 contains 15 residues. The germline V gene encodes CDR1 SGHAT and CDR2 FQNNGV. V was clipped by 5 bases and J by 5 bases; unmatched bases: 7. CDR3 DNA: TGTGCCAGCAGCCAGATAGCGGGGGGGGTGGAGACCCAGTACTTC. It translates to CASSQIAGGVETQYF.

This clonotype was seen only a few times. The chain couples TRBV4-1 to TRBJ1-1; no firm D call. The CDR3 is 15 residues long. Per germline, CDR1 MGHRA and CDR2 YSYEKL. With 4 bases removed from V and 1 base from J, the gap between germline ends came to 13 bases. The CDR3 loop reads CASSRLGLQNTEAFF. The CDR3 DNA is TGCGCCAGCAGCCGTCTCGGACTGCAGAACACTGAAGCTTTCTTT.

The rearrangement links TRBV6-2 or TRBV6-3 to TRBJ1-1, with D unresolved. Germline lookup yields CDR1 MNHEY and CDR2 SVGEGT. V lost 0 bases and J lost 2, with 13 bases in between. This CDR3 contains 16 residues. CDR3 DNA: TGTGCCAGCAGTTACTCGATTTCGAATAAAAACACTGAAGCTTTCTTT. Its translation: CASSYSISNKNTEAFF.

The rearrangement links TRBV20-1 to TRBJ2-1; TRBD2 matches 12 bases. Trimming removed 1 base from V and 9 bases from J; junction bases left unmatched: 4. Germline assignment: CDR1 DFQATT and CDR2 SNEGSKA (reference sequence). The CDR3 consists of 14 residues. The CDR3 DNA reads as TGCAGTGCTAGAGGACTAGCGGGAGTGGGTGAGCAGTTCTTC. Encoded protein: CSARGLAGVGEQFF.

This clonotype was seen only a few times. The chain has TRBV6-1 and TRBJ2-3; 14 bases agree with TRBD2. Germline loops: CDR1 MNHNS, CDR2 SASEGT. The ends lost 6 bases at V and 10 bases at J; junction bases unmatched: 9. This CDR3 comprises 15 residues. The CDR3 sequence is CASRGTSGGYGSQYF. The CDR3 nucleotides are TGTGCCAGCAGAGGGACTAGCGGGGGTTATGGGTCGCAGTATTTT.

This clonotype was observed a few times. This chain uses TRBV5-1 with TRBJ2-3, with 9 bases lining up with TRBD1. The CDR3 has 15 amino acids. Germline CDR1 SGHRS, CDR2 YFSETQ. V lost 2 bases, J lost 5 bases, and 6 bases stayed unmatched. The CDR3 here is CASSLTGGSQDTQYF. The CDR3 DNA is TGCGCCAGCAGCTTAACAGGGGGCAGTCAAGATACGCAGTATTTT.

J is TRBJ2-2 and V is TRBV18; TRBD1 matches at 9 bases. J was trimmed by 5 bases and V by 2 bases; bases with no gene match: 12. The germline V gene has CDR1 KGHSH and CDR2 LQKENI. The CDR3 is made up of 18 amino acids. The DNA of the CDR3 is TGTGCCAGCTCACCAATTCCCGGGACAGGGCCAAAAACCGGGGAGCTGTTTTTT. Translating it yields CASSPIPGTGPKTGELFF.

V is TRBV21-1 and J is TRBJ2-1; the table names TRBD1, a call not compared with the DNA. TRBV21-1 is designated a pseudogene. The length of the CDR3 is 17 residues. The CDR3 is CASSNGQGVLPYNEQFF. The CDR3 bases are TGTGCCAGCAGCAACGGACAGGGAGTGCTTCCCTACAATGAGCAGTTCTTC.

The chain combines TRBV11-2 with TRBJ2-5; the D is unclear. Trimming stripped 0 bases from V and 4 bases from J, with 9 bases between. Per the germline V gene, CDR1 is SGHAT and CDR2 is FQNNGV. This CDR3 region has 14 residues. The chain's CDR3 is CASSLDPWRETQYF. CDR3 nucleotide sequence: TGTGCCAGCAGCTTAGACCCGTGGCGAGAGACCCAGTACTTC.

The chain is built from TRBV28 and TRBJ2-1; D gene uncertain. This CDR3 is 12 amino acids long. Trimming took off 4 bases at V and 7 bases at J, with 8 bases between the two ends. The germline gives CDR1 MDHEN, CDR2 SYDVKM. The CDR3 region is CASSSNSNEQFF. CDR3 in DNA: TGTGCCAGCAGTTCTAACAGTAATGAGCAGTTCTTC.

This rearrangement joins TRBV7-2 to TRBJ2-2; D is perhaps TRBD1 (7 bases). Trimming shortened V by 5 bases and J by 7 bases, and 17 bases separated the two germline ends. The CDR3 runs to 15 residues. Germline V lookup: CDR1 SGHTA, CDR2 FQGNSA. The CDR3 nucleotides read TGTGCCAGCAGCCCAGGGGGGCTAGCAAGCGGGGAGCTGTTTTTT. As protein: CASSPGGLASGELFF.

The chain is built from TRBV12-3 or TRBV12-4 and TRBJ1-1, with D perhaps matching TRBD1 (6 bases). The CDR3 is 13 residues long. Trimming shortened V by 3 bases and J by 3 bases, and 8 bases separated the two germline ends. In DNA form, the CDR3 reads TGTGCCAGCAGTTTGAAGGGGGACACTGAAGCTTTCTTT. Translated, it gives CASSLKGDTEAFF.

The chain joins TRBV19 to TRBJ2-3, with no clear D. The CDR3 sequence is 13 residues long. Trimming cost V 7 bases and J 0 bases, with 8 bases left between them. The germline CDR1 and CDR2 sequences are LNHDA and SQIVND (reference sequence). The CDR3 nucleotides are TGTGCCAGTACTGGCAGGAGCACAGATACGCAGTATTTT. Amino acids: CASTGRSTDTQYF.

The chain's CDR3 is CASSLGLEPTYNEQFF. In nucleotides, the CDR3 is TGTGCCAGCAGCTTGGGACTAGAACCCACATACAATGAGCAGTTCTTC. The chain employs TRBV7-2 and TRBJ2-1; 8 bases fit TRBD2. Germline assignment: CDR1 SGHTA and CDR2 FQGNSA. The CDR3 runs 16 residues. The V gene end was trimmed by 3 bases and the J gene end by 4 bases; junction bases not matched to a gene: 8.

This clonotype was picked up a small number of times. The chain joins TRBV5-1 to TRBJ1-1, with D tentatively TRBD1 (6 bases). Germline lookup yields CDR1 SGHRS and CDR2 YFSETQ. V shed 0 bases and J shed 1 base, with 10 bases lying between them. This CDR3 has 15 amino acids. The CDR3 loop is CASSLGVRGNTEAFF. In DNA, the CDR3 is TGCGCCAGCAGCTTGGGGGTCAGGGGGAACACTGAAGCTTTCTTT.

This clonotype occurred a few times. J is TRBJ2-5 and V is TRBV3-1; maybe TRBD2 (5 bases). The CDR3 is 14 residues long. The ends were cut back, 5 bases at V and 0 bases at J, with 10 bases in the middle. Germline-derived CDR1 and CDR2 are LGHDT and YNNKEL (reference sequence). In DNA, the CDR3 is TGTGCCAGCAGCAGGACTTTGTACCAAGAGACCCAGTACTTC. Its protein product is CASSRTLYQETQYF.

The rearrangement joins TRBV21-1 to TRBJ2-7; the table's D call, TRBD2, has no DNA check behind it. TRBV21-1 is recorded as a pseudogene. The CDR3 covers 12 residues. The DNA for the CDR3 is TGTGCCAGCAGCAAAGGGAGGAACGAGCAGTACTTC. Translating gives CASSKGRNEQYF.

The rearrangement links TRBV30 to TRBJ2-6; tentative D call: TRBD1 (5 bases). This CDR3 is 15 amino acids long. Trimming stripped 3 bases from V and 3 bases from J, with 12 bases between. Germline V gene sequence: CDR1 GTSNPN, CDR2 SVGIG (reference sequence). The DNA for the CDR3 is TGTGCCTGGAGGGAAGCCAGGGTTGGGGCCAACGTCCTGACTTTC. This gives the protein CAWREARVGANVLTF.

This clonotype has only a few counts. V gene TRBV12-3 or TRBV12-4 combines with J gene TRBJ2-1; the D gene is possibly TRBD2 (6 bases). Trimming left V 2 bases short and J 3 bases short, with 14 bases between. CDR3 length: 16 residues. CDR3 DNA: TGTGCCAGCAGTTTAAGGGGCGGGATTGGCTACAATGAGCAGTTCTTC. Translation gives CASSLRGGIGYNEQFF.

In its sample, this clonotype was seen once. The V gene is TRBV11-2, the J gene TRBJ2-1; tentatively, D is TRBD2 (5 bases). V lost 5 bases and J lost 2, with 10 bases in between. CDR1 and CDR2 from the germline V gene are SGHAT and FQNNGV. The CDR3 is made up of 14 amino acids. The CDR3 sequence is CASSLARAYNEQFF. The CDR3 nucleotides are TGTGCCAGCAGCCTAGCCCGGGCCTACAATGAGCAGTTCTTC.

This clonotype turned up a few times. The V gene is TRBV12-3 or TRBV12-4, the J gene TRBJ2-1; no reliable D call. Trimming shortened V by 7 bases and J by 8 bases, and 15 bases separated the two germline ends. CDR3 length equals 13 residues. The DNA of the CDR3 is TGTGCCAGCAACTCCCGGTCCGTCGATGAGCAGTTCTTC. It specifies CASNSRSVDEQFF.

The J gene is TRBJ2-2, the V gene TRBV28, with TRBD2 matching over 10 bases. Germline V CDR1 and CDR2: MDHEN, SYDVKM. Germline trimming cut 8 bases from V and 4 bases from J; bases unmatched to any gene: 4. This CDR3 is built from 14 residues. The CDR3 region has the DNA TGTGCCAGCTGCACTAGCGGGGTCACCGGGGAGCTGTTTTTT. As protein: CASCTSGVTGELFF. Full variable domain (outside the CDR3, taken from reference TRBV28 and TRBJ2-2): DVKVTQSSRYLVKRTGEKVFLECVQDMDHENMFWYRQDPGLGLRLIYFSYDVKMKEKGDIPEGYSVSREKKERFSLILESASTNQTSMYLCASCTSGVTGELFFGEGSRLTVL.

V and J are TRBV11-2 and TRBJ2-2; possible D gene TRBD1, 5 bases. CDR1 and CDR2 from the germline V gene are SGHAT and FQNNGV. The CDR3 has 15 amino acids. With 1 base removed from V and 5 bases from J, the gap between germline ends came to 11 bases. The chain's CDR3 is CASSLVRGETGELFF. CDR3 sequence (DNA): TGTGCCAGCAGCTTAGTAAGGGGCGAGACCGGGGAGCTGTTTTTT. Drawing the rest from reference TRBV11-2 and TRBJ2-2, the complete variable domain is EAGVAQSPRYKIIEKRQSVAFWCNPISGHATLYWYQQILGQGPKLLIQFQNNGVVDDSQLPKDRFSAERLKGVDSTLKIQPAKLEDSAVYLCASSLVRGETGELFFGEGSRLTVL.

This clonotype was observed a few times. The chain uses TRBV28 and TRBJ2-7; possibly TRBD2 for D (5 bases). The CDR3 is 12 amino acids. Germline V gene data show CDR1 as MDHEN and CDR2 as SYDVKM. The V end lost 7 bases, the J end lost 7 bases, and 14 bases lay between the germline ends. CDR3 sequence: CASKIGRGEQYF. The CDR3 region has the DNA TGTGCCAGCAAGATCGGACGGGGAGAGCAGTACTTC.

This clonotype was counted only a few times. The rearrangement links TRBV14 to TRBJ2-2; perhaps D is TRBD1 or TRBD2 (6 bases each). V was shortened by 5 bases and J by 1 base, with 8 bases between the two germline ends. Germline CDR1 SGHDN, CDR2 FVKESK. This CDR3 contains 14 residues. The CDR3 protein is CASSAGQNTGELFF. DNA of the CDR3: TGTGCCAGCAGCGCGGGACAGAACACCGGGGAGCTGTTTTTT.

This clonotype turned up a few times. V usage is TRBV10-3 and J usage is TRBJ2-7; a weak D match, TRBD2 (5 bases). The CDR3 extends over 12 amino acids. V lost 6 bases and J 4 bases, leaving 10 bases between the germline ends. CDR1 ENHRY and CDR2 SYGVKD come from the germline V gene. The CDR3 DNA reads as TGTGCCATCAGCCGGGCGGGTTACGAGCAGTACTTC. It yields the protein CAISRAGYEQYF.

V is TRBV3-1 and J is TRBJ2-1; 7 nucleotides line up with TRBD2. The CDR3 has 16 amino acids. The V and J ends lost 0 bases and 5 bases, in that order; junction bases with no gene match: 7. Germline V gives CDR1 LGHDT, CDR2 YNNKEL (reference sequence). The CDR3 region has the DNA TGTGCCAGCAGCCAAGATGGGGGGGGGTTGGACAATGAGCAGTTCTTC. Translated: CASSQDGGGLDNEQFF.